This T cell receptor beta chain is from a study of T cell responses to AZD1222 COVID-19 vaccine. Profiling relied on immunoSEQ multiplex PCR, and the TCRdb table lists in-frame clones only, not all of them. The sample has tens of thousands of clones, roughly nine tenths seen once. Note on this clone: The target antigen is unknown.

Study observations and caveats: Nearly half of spike-specific TCRs reportedly go after variant regions that carry no mutations.

V was pared by 1 base and J by 7 bases, with 12 bases of the junction left unmatched. Germline values: CDR1 LNHNV, CDR2 YYDKDF (reference sequence). The CDR3 is 18 residues long. The receptor was isolated from an adult who received the AZD1222 COVID-19 vaccine. The rearrangement links TRBV15 to TRBJ2-7, with 14 positions matching TRBD2. This specimen was peripheral blood, taken 28 days after the second AZD1222 dose. Written as DNA, the CDR3 is TGTGCCACCAGCAGAGGACTAGCGGGAGGGCTTGCCATTTCGGAGCAGTACTTC. This sequence encodes CATSRGLAGGLAISEQYF. Supplemented by reference TRBV15 and TRBJ2-7, the full variable domain reads DAMVIQNPRYQVTQFGKPVTLSCSQTLNHNVMYWYQQKSSQAPKLLFHYYDKDFNNEADTPDNFQSRRPNTSFCFLDIRSPGLGDTAMYLCATSRGLAGGLAISEQYFGPGTRLTVT.